This TCR beta chain was captured in a study of blood T cell repertoires in COVID-19. Per the original methods: Cell counts per sample came from amplifying reference gene primers. Sequenced by immunoSEQ multiplex PCR; TCRdb stores in-frame clones only, minus some. From that table come the V and J calls and clone size; the DNA was used to work out D and trimming. The repertoire includes some 130,000 clones, 70% to 85% of them detected once, and 3.5% to 4.5% sits in the top ten. Germline CDR1 is SGHTA and CDR2 is FQGNSA. The CDR3 consists of 14 residues. Trimming left V 4 bases short and J 2 bases short, with 12 bases between.

The TCR comes from a man aged 60 to 75 with acute or convalescent COVID-19. The V gene is TRBV7-2, the J gene TRBJ2-7; tentative D call: TRBD1 (6 bases). Sequenced: peripheral blood. The CDR3 nucleotides read TGTGCCAGCAGCTCACAGGGTGGCACCTACGAGCAGTACTTC. Translating gives CASSSQGGTYEQYF. The full variable domain, in which reference TRBV7-2 and TRBJ2-7 provide the parts outside the CDR3, is GAGVSQSPSNKVTEKGKDVELRCDPISGHTALYWYRQSLGQGLEFLIYFQGNSAPDKSGLPSDRFSAERTGGSVSTLTIQRTQQEDSAVYLCASSSQGGTYEQYFGPGTRLTVT.